The rows below give T cell receptor beta chains drawn from one sample of a study of blood T cell repertoires in COVID-19. The data were produced by immunoSEQ multiplex PCR, yet TCRdb's version contains in-frame clones alone and is incomplete. The sample has 150,000 or so clones, roughly 90% seen once. The sequenced sample consisted of PBMCs or T cells enriched from blood (not recorded which). The receptors were sampled from a man aged 50 to 60 who had recovered from COVID-19. CDR3s include the opening cysteine and the closing phenylalanine or tryptophan. A D gene is named only where the DNA matches it firmly. Only part of the rows carry a size: once, few, many, or a class if the clone is expanded.

size,J,V,D,CDR3,DNA
.,TRBJ2-5,TRBV28,TRBD1,CASSTGGETQYF,TGTGCCAGCAGCACAGGGGGCGAGACCCAGTACTTC
.,TRBJ2-7,TRBV3-1/TRBV3-2,.,CASSHADYEQYF,TGTGCCAGCAGCCACGCGGACTACGAGCAGTACTTC
.,TRBJ1-5,TRBV2,.,CASNPGGSSNQPQHF,TGTGCCAGCAACCCTGGTGGCTCTAGCAATCAGCCCCAGCATTTT
.,TRBJ2-4,TRBV11-2,.,CASSFLAGAKNIQYF,TGTGCCAGCAGCTTTTTGGCGGGGGCCAAAAACATTCAGTACTTC
.,TRBJ1-1,TRBV10-3,TRBD1,CANGQGYTEAFF,TGTGCCAACGGACAGGGGTACACTGAAGCTTTCTTT
.,TRBJ1-5,TRBV24-1,TRBD1,CATSEGTGINQPQHF,TGTGCCACCAGTGAAGGGACAGGGATCAATCAGCCCCAGCATTTT
once,TRBJ2-2,TRBV11-2,.,CASSLDWATGELFF,TGTGCCAGCAGCTTAGATTGGGCCACCGGGGAGCTGTTTTTT
once,TRBJ1-1,TRBV19,TRBD1,CASSTDRGRTEAFF,TGTGCCAGTAGCACCGACAGGGGGCGCACTGAAGCTTTCTTT
.,TRBJ1-2,TRBV2,.,CASRTTLGGYGYTF,TGTGCCAGCAGGACCACCCTTGGGGGGTATGGCTACACCTTC
many,TRBJ2-7,TRBV30,TRBD2,CAWEVSGGSYEQYF,TGTGCCTGGGAAGTCAGCGGGGGATCCTACGAGCAGTACTTC
.,TRBJ2-2,TRBV11-3,.,CASSRLPTGPNTGELFF,TGTGCCAGCAGCCGCCTTCCAACAGGGCCGAACACCGGGGAGCTGTTTTTT
.,TRBJ2-5,TRBV12-2,.,CASRLVLAGAETQYF,TGTGCAAGTCGCTTAGTTCTAGCGGGAGCCGAGACCCAGTACTTC
once,TRBJ1-3,TRBV7-2,.,CASSPRGSPGNTIYF,TGTGCCAGCAGCCCCCGGGGGAGCCCTGGAAACACCATATATTTT
.,TRBJ2-1,TRBV24-1,TRBD2,CATSDASGGAREQFF,TGTGCCACCAGTGATGCTAGCGGGGGGGCCAGAGAGCAGTTCTTC
.,TRBJ1-2,TRBV30,.,CAWTPVNYGYTF,TGTGCCTGGACCCCAGTAAACTATGGCTACACCTTC
.,TRBJ2-7,TRBV6-5,TRBD1,CASSYSGDSRSYEQYF,TGTGCCAGCAGTTACTCGGGGGACAGCCGATCCTACGAGCAGTACTTC
.,TRBJ1-1,TRBV7-8,TRBD1,CASSPKQGATEAFF,TGTGCCAGCAGCCCCAAACAGGGGGCCACTGAAGCTTTCTTT
few,TRBJ2-7,TRBV12-3/TRBV12-4,.,CASSQDRLEGQYF,TGTGCCAGCAGTCAGGACAGACTCGAGGGGCAGTACTTC
.,TRBJ2-5,TRBV5-1,TRBD1,CASSRSTGDETQYF,TGCGCCAGCAGCCGATCAACAGGGGACGAGACCCAGTACTTC
.,TRBJ1-5,TRBV19,.,CASRHPSGRLNQPQHF,TGTGCCAGTAGACACCCTTCGGGTCGGCTAAATCAGCCCCAGCATTTT
once,TRBJ1-2,TRBV5-1,.,CASSLIPGDYGYTF,TGCGCCAGCAGCTTGATCCCGGGGGACTATGGCTACACCTTC
.,TRBJ1-2,TRBV6-5,.,CASSDPWGPGYTF,TGTGCCAGCAGCGATCCTTGGGGGCCCGGCTACACCTTC
.,TRBJ2-2,TRBV18,TRBD1,CASSPKRTGGVGELFF,TGTGCCAGCTCACCAAAGAGGACAGGGGGCGTCGGGGAGCTGTTTTTT
few,TRBJ2-1,TRBV30,TRBD1,CAWATQGAGEQFF,TGTGCCTGGGCAACACAGGGGGCGGGGGAGCAGTTCTTC
few,TRBJ2-7,TRBV7-8,.,CASSRSVEYEQYF,TGTGCCAGCAGCCGATCTGTGGAGTACGAGCAGTACTTC
.,TRBJ1-2,TRBV10-1,.,CASSECHRSHLYGYTF,TGCGCCAGCAGTGAATGTCACAGGTCACACCTTTATGGCTACACCTTC
.,TRBJ2-3,TRBV3-1/TRBV3-2,TRBD2,CASSPREGSTDTQYF,TGTGCCAGCAGCCCGAGGGAGGGAAGCACAGATACGCAGTATTTT
few,TRBJ2-5,TRBV28,TRBD2,CATAGVRDGSQYF,TGTGCCACCGCGGGGGTCCGGGATGGGTCCCAGTACTTC
.,TRBJ1-4,TRBV29-1,.,CSAKQGFGEKLFF,TGCAGCGCTAAACAGGGTTTCGGGGAAAAACTGTTTTTT
once,TRBJ1-2,TRBV10-3,.,CAIHGITGGYTF,TGTGCCATCCACGGAATAACGGGGGGCTACACCTTC
.,TRBJ1-2,TRBV24-1,TRBD1,CATSDPRQGAEGKYGYTF,TGTGCCACCAGTGACCCGAGGCAGGGGGCGGAAGGAAAGTATGGCTACACCTTC